The 27 T cell receptor beta chains in this list originate from one sample, sequenced in a study of Ad26.COV2.S vaccination and SARS-CoV-2 variants. The repertoire was sequenced with immunoSEQ multiplex PCR; TCRdb's copy has only in-frame clones and lacks some. The table includes hundreds of thousands of clones, around nine tenths detected once. Treatment of the sample: roughly 19 received Ad26.COV2.S at low or high dose, single or two shots; roughly 5 received placebo; per-sample allocation not given. Specimen acquisition occurred on day 63 following the initial vaccine or placebo injection. Sample: peripheral blood, taken in a trial of Ad26.COV2.S vaccine versus placebo. The receptor source for this set is a person between 18 and 65 years old who received the Ad26.COV2.S COVID-19 vaccine or a placebo.

This clone was found a few times. The CDR3 DNA reads as TGTGCCAGCAGAATATCTGGAAACACCATATATTTT. Protein product: CASRISGNTIYF. The chain has TRBV12-3 or TRBV12-4 and TRBJ1-3; D gene unclear. Trimming removed 6 bases at V and 1 base at J, with 4 bases between. The CDR3 totals 12 residues.

This clone was recorded a few times. The chain employs TRBV6-4 and TRBJ2-1, with D perhaps TRBD1 or TRBD2 (7 bases each). The length of the CDR3 is 16 residues. CDR1 is MRHNA and CDR2 is SNTAGT in the germline V gene. V gave up 0 bases and J gave up 7 bases, with 16 bases separating them. The CDR3 is CASSDSSGGEGNEQFF. The CDR3 DNA reads as TGTGCCAGCAGTGACTCTTCAGGGGGGGAAGGGAATGAGCAGTTCTTC.

To note about this clone: A junction end diverges from the germline sequence, so it may reflect a read error. As DNA, the CDR3 is TGTGCTAGCAGCCCCACGACTTTCACAGATACGCAGTATTTT. This sequence encodes CASSPTTFTDTQYF. The rearrangement uses TRBV7-7 and TRBJ2-3, with no clear D. CDR1 is SSHAT, CDR2 FNYEAQ, per germline (reference sequence). The CDR3 is 14 amino acids.

The V and J genes are TRBV15 and TRBJ2-2; unclear D gene. Trimming cost V 3 bases and J 8 bases, with 10 bases left between them. CDR3 length: 13 residues. Germline V gene data show CDR1 as LNHNV and CDR2 as YYDKDF (reference sequence). CDR3 DNA: TGTGCCACCAGCAGTAGGGTTCTTGGGGAGCTGTTTTTT. As protein: CATSSRVLGELFF.

The chain couples TRBV3-1 (or the pseudogene TRBV3-2) to TRBJ1-1, with 7 bases identical to TRBD1. V dropped 4 bases and J dropped 1; count of bases not matched to a gene: 6. Germline-derived CDR1 and CDR2 are LGHDT and YNNKEL (reference sequence). The CDR3 consists of 15 residues. In DNA, the CDR3 is TGTGCCAGCAGCCTACCGAACAGGGGGAACACTGAAGCTTTCTTT. Protein sequence: CASSLPNRGNTEAFF.

This clone was counted between two and nine times. The rearrangement joins TRBV19 to TRBJ1-4; TRBD1 is a possible D gene (5 bases). Germline CDR1 reads LNHDA; CDR2 reads SQIVND (reference sequence). CDR3 size: 15 residues. V was cut by 7 bases and J by 4 bases, with 16 bases left in between. The CDR3 nucleotides are TGTGCCAGTACAACGCCCGGGGCCTTTAATGAAAAACTGTTTTTT. Its protein product is CASTTPGAFNEKLFF.

V usage is TRBV7-8 and J usage is TRBJ1-5, with unresolved D. The length of the CDR3 is 15 residues. Looked up from germline, CDR1 is SGHVS and CDR2 is FQNEAQ. V gave up 0 bases and J gave up 0 bases, with 6 bases separating them. CDR3: CASSLAGISNQPQHF. In DNA form, the CDR3 reads TGTGCCAGCAGCTTAGCGGGGATTAGCAATCAGCCCCAGCATTTT.

The V gene is TRBV27, the J gene TRBJ1-5; no firm D call. Between the trimmed V and J ends, which lost 5 bases and 6 bases, there was a span of 14 bases. The CDR3 runs 14 residues. The germline V gene has CDR1 MNHEY and CDR2 SMNVEV (reference sequence). The CDR3 DNA follows: TGTGCCAGCAGTCTGTCATGGGGAAGTCAGCCCCAGCATTTT. Encoded protein: CASSLSWGSQPQHF.

The genes are TRBV27 and TRBJ2-1; 11 bases are a match to TRBD2. The germline V gene encodes CDR1 MNHEY and CDR2 SMNVEV (reference sequence). V lost 6 bases to trimming and J lost 8 bases; unmatched junction nucleotides: 9. The CDR3 spans 15 residues. The CDR3 loop reads CASSHSGGAMDEQFF. The CDR3 DNA sequence: TGTGCCAGCAGCCATAGCGGGGGGGCCATGGATGAGCAGTTCTTC.

This chain connects TRBV21-1 to TRBJ1-5. TRBV21-1 is tagged as a pseudogene. The CDR3 runs to 15 residues. The CDR3 sequence is CASSVPDGRNQPQHF. CDR3 nucleotides: TGTGCCAGCAGTGTCCCGGACGGCCGCAATCAGCCCCAGCATTTT.

The rearrangement joins TRBV6-1 to TRBJ1-3; possible D gene TRBD1, 5 bases. From germline, CDR1 is MNHNS and CDR2 SASEGT. This CDR3 spans 14 amino acids. V was shortened by 2 bases and J by 1 base, with 6 bases between the two germline ends. Written as DNA, the CDR3 is TGTGCCAGCAGTGAACAGGGATCTGGAAACACCATATATTTT. Residues: CASSEQGSGNTIYF.

The chain is built from TRBV6-6 and TRBJ1-2, with D uncertain. The CDR3 loop spans 10 amino acids. The V gene lost 2 bases and the J gene lost 8 bases, with 3 bases spanning the gap. Germline V gene data show CDR1 as MNHNY and CDR2 as SVGAGI (reference sequence). In nucleotides, the CDR3 is TGTGCCAGCAGTTACAGGGGCTACACCTTC. Residues: CASSYRGYTF.

This chain links TRBV7-9 with TRBJ2-5; 12 bases are a match to TRBD2. The CDR3 has 14 residues. In germline, CDR1 is SEHNR, CDR2 FQNEAQ (reference sequence). The J segment lost 5 bases and the V segment lost 4 bases, leaving 2 bases of the junction unmatched. The CDR3 sequence is CASSSSGGVETQYF. As DNA, the CDR3 is TGTGCCAGCAGCTCTAGCGGGGGGGTGGAGACCCAGTACTTC.

CDR3 DNA sequence: TGCGCCAGCAGCCAAGTGGGGTTCAAAACAGGGGATCCCGGGGAGCTGTTTTTT. It specifies CASSQVGFKTGDPGELFF. The chain uses TRBV4-1 and TRBJ2-2; 7 nucleotides line up with TRBD1. The germline CDR1 and CDR2 sequences are MGHRA and YSYEKL. V was clipped by 1 base and J by 6 bases; unmatched bases: 14. CDR3 size: 18 residues.

The chain uses TRBV11-2 and TRBJ2-1; possibly TRBD1 for D (5 bases). Germline-derived CDR1 and CDR2 are SGHAT and FQNNGV. CDR3 size: 16 residues. V gave up 4 bases and J gave up 2 bases, with 15 bases separating them. The CDR3 is CASSSQGGYAYNEQFF. CDR3 nucleotide sequence: TGTGCCAGCAGCTCCCAGGGCGGATACGCCTACAATGAGCAGTTCTTC.

In the case of this clone: With a much larger clone just one base away, this may be a read error. Other DNA sequences in this specimen translate into the identical CDR3. The rearrangement uses TRBV2 and TRBJ2-1; no definite D call. CDR3 length: 11 amino acids. The germline V gene has CDR1 SNHLY and CDR2 FYNNEI. Written as DNA, the CDR3 is TGTTCTTCAGCAAGTAACAATGAGCAGTTCTTC. Translated, it gives CSSASNNEQFF. Combining the CDR3 with reference TRBV2 and TRBJ2-1 gives the whole variable domain EPEVTQTPSHQVTQMGQEVILRCVPISNHLYFYWYRQILGQKVEFLVSFYNNEISEKSEIFDDQFSVERPDGSNFTLKIRSTKLEDSAMYFCSSASNNEQFFGPGTRLTVL.

The chain is built from TRBV27 and TRBJ1-2; D call uncertain. Trimming removed 3 bases at V and 5 bases at J, with 16 bases between. Germline V lookup: CDR1 MNHEY, CDR2 SMNVEV (reference sequence). This CDR3 region has 15 residues. In DNA form, the CDR3 reads TGTGCCAGCAGTTTTTCTCCAGTCCAGACATATGGCTACACCTTC. Translating gives CASSFSPVQTYGYTF.

This chain uses TRBV12-3 or TRBV12-4 with TRBJ1-1; tentatively, D is TRBD1 (5 bases). The length of the CDR3 is 10 residues. Deletions cut 6 bases from V and 10 bases from J, with 9 bases between. CDR3 loop: CASSPGRAFF. The CDR3 DNA reads TGTGCCAGCAGCCCAGGGCGAGCTTTCTTT.

The CDR3 nucleotides read TGTGCCAGCAGTGGGAACGGACTAGCGCTTCCCTTCGATACGCAGTATTTT. Its translation: CASSGNGLALPFDTQYF. This chain links TRBV2 with TRBJ2-3, with 9 positions matching TRBD2. There are 17 residues in the CDR3. Germline lookup yields CDR1 SNHLY and CDR2 FYNNEI. V shed 4 bases, J shed 6 bases, and the junction held 14 bases outside the gene matches.

CDR3 sequence reads: CASSSLGTDTQYF. CDR3 sequence (DNA): TGTGCCAGCAGCTCCCTGGGCACAGATACGCAGTATTTT. The V gene is TRBV27, the J gene TRBJ2-3, with D unresolved. Germline values: CDR1 MNHEY, CDR2 SMNVEV (reference sequence). CDR3 length equals 13 residues. V was clipped by 6 bases and J by 1 base, with 8 bases between them.

This chain links TRBV27 with TRBJ1-3; D gene uncertain. The V gene lost 4 bases and the J gene lost 6 bases, with 31 bases spanning the gap. Per germline, CDR1 MNHEY and CDR2 SMNVEV (reference sequence). The CDR3 covers 20 residues. As DNA, the CDR3 is TGTGCCAGCAGTTCTTCCTACGACCTGACGATCGGAGCGCTAACAAACACCATATATTTT. Translating gives CASSSSYDLTIGALTNTIYF.

This chain joins TRBV6-4 and TRBJ2-1; 7 nucleotides align to TRBD1. Trimming cost V 0 bases and J 6 bases; bases outside gene matches: 2. Germline V CDR1 and CDR2: MRHNA, SNTAGT. The CDR3 is made up of 14 amino acids. This chain's CDR3 is CASSDSAGGNEQFF. The DNA for the CDR3 is TGTGCCAGCAGTGACTCTGCAGGGGGCAATGAGCAGTTCTTC.

The genes are TRBV19 and TRBJ1-5; 7 bases line up with TRBD1. J lost 0 bases, V lost 3 bases, and 5 bases had no gene match. This CDR3 contains 16 residues. From germline, CDR1 is LNHDA and CDR2 SQIVND (reference sequence). In DNA form, the CDR3 reads TGTGCCAGTAGTATCACAGGGGCCTTTAGCAATCAGCCCCAGCATTTT. Translation gives CASSITGAFSNQPQHF.

The chain recombines TRBV9 with TRBJ1-6; D may be TRBD1 (5 bases). The germline V gene encodes CDR1 SGDLS and CDR2 YYNGEE. V lost 0 bases and J 7 bases, leaving 14 bases between the germline ends. The CDR3 has 16 residues. DNA of the CDR3: TGTGCCAGCAGCGTAGGCCCGGGGACTGAGAATTCACCCCTCCACTTT. This codes for CASSVGPGTENSPLHF.

The chain recombines TRBV15 with TRBJ1-1, with a weak D call TRBD1 (5 bases). V was shortened by 5 bases and J by 6 bases, with 16 bases between the two germline ends. The CDR3 is 14 residues long. Germline V gene data show CDR1 as LNHNV and CDR2 as YYDKDF (reference sequence). CDR3 nucleotide sequence: TGTGCCACCAGCCCCCCGACAGACAGCGCTGAAGCTTTCTTT. This codes for CATSPPTDSAEAFF. The full variable domain, its missing parts supplied by reference TRBV15 and TRBJ1-1, is DAMVIQNPRYQVTQFGKPVTLSCSQTLNHNVMYWYQQKSSQAPKLLFHYYDKDFNNEADTPDNFQSRRPNTSFCFLDIRSPGLGDTAMYLCATSPPTDSAEAFFGQGTRLTVV.

This clone was seen a single time. The chain is built from TRBV6-6 and TRBJ2-1; D gene unclear. Trimming took off 0 bases at V and 7 bases at J, with 13 bases between the two ends. The CDR3 is made up of 15 amino acids. Per germline, CDR1 MNHNY and CDR2 SVGAGI (reference sequence). The CDR3 DNA reads TGTGCCAGCAGTTACTCCGCGCACTCTAGGAATGAGCAGTTCTTC. This sequence encodes CASSYSAHSRNEQFF.

CDR3 coding DNA: TGTGCCAGTAGTATCTCTAGCGGGGGAGACATCTACAATGAGCAGTTCTTC. Its translation: CASSISSGGDIYNEQFF. The chain recombines TRBV19 with TRBJ2-1; 10 nucleotides line up with TRBD2. CDR1 and CDR2 from the germline V gene are LNHDA and SQIVND (reference sequence). The CDR3 spans 17 residues. The trim removed 3 bases at V and 3 bases at J, leaving 8 bases unmatched.